This is a list of T cell receptor beta chains from one sample in a study of CD8+ T cells in alopecia areata. Measured with immunoSEQ multiplex PCR; TCRdb has only the in-frame clones, and not every one. The table shows about 190,000 clones, with about 60% occurring only once. The sample was CD8+ T cells sorted from blood, taken at week 24, from a patient treated with tofacitinib. The receptors shown here come from a human donor with alopecia areata. CDR3s include the opening cysteine and the closing phenylalanine or tryptophan. D genes are given only for firm matches. Size is omitted from some rows. Given values are once, few, many or a class for expanded clones.

d_call j_call cdr3_length v_call clone_size cdr3_aa cdr3_nt
- TRBJ1-5 15 TRBV2 - CASSDVEDSNQPQHF TGTGCCAGCAGTGATGTCGAAGATAGCAATCAGCCCCAGCATTTT
- TRBJ2-1 12 TRBV7-8 - CASSFRSHEQFF TGTGCCAGCAGCTTTAGATCCCATGAGCAGTTCTTC
TRBD1 TRBJ2-3 15 TRBV6-5 few CASRKGQGSADTQYF TGTGCCAGCAGAAAAGGACAGGGGTCGGCAGATACGCAGTATTTT
- TRBJ1-5 14 TRBV29-1 few CSVLGQDSNQPQHF TGCAGCGTTCTTGGACAAGATAGCAATCAGCCCCAGCATTTT
TRBD1 TRBJ1-1 16 TRBV29-1 - CSVEGAGDRGGTEAFF TGCAGCGTTGAAGGTGCCGGGGACAGGGGGGGAACTGAAGCTTTCTTT
- TRBJ2-5 13 TRBV5-1 - CASSLGLQETQYF TGCGCCAGCAGCTTGGGACTACAAGAGACCCAGTACTTC
TRBD1 TRBJ2-6 17 TRBV11-3 - CASSGRTGEDGANVLTF TGTGCCAGCAGCGGACGGACAGGGGAGGATGGGGCCAACGTCCTGACTTTC
TRBD2 TRBJ2-1 16 TRBV9 - CASSVESGLADNEQFF TGTGCCAGCAGCGTAGAGTCCGGACTAGCCGACAATGAGCAGTTCTTC
- TRBJ2-7 13 TRBV5-4 - CASSFGEAYEQYF TGTGCCAGCAGCTTCGGGGAGGCCTACGAGCAGTACTTC
TRBD1 TRBJ2-1 15 TRBV2 - CATRGSQGARNEQFF TGTGCCACCCGGGGTTCTCAGGGGGCAAGGAATGAGCAGTTCTTC
- TRBJ2-3 14 TRBV5-6 few CASSLDGSTDTQYF TGTGCCAGCAGCTTGGACGGTAGCACAGATACGCAGTATTTT
TRBD1 TRBJ1-2 13 TRBV15 many CATSKQGGYGYTF TGTGCCACCAGCAAACAGGGGGGCTATGGCTACACCTTC
- TRBJ2-1 12 TRBV7-9 few CASSLASNEQFF TGTGCCAGCAGCTTAGCTTCGAATGAGCAGTTCTTC
- TRBJ2-3 10 TRBV7-9 many CASSLDTQYF TGTGCCAGCAGTCTAGATACGCAGTATTTT
- TRBJ1-2 12 TRBV11-2 - CASSPVTGGYTF TGTGCCAGCAGCCCCGTTACGGGCGGCTACACCTTC
- TRBJ2-3 13 TRBV27 few CASSPDWVGTQYF TGTGCCAGCAGTCCAGACTGGGTTGGTACGCAGTATTTT
- TRBJ1-2 15 TRBV2 - CASSDARGSRYGYTF TGTGCCAGCAGTGACGCTCGTGGGAGCCGCTATGGCTACACCTTC
TRBD1 TRBJ1-2 16 TRBV7-9 few CASSLAGTEPAGGYTF TGTGCCAGCAGCTTAGCTGGGACAGAACCCGCGGGCGGCTACACCTTC
TRBD2 TRBJ2-1 13 TRBV9 - CASSNGLVDEQFF TGTGCCAGCAGCAACGGACTAGTCGATGAGCAGTTCTTC
- TRBJ2-2 16 TRBV4-1 few CASSQDRVSYTGELFF TGCGCCAGCAGCCAAGATCGAGTATCGTACACCGGGGAGCTGTTTTTT
- TRBJ2-1 13 TRBV6-5 few CASSYAWYNEQFF TGTGCCAGCAGTTATGCCTGGTACAATGAGCAGTTCTTC
TRBD2 TRBJ2-1 15 TRBV11-2 few CASSLAGGGLNEQFF TGTGCCAGCAGCTTAGCTGGCGGGGGGCTGAATGAGCAGTTCTTC
TRBD2 TRBJ2-1 16 TRBV7-9 - CASSLNEREGHNEQFF TGTGCCAGCAGCTTAAACGAGCGGGAGGGCCACAATGAGCAGTTCTTC